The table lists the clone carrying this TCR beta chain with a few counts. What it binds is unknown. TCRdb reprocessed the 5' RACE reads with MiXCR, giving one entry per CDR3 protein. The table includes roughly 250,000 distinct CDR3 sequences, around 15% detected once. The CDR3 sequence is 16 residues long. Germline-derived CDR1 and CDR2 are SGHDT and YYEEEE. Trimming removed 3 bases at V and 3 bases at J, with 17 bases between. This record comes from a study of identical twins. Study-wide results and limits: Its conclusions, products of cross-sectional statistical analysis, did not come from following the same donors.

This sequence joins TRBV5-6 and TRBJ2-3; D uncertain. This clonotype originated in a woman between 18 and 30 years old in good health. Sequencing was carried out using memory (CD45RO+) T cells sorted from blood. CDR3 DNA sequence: TGTGCCAGCAGCTGGGCAAGAGGCTCAAGGACAGATACGCAGTATTTT. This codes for CASSWARGSRTDTQYF.